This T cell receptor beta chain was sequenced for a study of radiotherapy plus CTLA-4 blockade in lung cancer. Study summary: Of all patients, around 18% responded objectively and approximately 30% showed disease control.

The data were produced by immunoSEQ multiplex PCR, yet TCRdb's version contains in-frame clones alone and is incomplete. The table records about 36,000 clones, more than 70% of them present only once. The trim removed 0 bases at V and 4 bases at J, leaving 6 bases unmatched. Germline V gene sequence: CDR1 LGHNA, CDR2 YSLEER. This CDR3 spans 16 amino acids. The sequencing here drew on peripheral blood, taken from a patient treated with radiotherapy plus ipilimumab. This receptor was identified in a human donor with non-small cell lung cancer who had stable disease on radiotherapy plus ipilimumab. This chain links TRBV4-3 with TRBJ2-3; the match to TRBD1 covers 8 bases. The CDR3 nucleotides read TGCGCCAGCAGCCAAGATAGGCAGGGGGCCCCAGATACGCAGTATTTT. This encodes CASSQDRQGAPDTQYF.